Below, 4 T cell receptor beta chains from the same sample are listed, as sequenced in a study of T cells after somatic rescue of genetic block. TCRdb's copy holds only in-frame clones and misses some; the assay was immunoSEQ multiplex PCR. The sample lists 13,000 or so clones; 65% to 75% were seen once. The specimen was peripheral blood mononuclear cells (PBMCs). The receptors derive from a boy younger than 18.

The rearrangement links TRBV2 to TRBJ2-3; D gene ambiguous. The CDR3 is 13 residues long. From germline, CDR1 is SNHLY and CDR2 FYNNEI. With 1 base removed from V and 3 bases from J, the gap between germline ends came to 5 bases. CDR3 nucleotides: TGTGCCAGCAGTGAAGGGAGAACAGATACGCAGTATTTT. This codes for CASSEGRTDTQYF.

The chain couples TRBV10-3 to TRBJ1-4, with 8 bases aligning to TRBD1. CDR3 length: 15 residues. Germline assignment: CDR1 ENHRY and CDR2 SYGVKD. V trimming: 2 bases; J trimming: 5 bases; junction bases outside the gene matches: 4. The CDR3 spells CAISERTGWNEKLFF. CDR3 DNA sequence: TGTGCCATCAGTGAGCGGACAGGGTGGAATGAAAAACTGTTTTTT.

V gene TRBV7-3 combines with J gene TRBJ2-3; 7 bases fit TRBD1. CDR1 is SGHTA, CDR2 FQGTGA, per germline. There are 13 residues in the CDR3. The V segment lost 2 bases and the J segment 5 bases; nucleotides outside the gene matches: 1. The CDR3 nucleotides are TGTGCCAGCAGCTTAGGACAGGAAGATACGCAGTATTTT. It specifies CASSLGQEDTQYF.

V is TRBV19 and J is TRBJ2-2; no definite D call. Trimming left V 8 bases short and J 4 bases short, with 11 bases between. The CDR3 consists of 13 residues. Germline CDR1 LNHDA, CDR2 SQIVND (reference sequence). CDR3 in DNA: TGTGCCAGTGCACCCTGGAGCACCGGGGAGCTGTTTTTT. It codes for CASAPWSTGELFF.